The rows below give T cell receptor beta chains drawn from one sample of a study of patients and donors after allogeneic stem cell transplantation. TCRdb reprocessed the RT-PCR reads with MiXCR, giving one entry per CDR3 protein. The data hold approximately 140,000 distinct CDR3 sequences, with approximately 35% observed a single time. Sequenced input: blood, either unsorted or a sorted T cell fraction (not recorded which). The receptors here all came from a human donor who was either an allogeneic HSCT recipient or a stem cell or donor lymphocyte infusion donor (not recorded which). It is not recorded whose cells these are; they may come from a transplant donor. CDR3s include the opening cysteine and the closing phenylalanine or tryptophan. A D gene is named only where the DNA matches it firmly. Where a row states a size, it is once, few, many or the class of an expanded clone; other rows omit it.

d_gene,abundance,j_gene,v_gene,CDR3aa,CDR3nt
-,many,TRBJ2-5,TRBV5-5,CASSLFGTQYF,TGTGCCAGCAGCTTGTTTGGGACCCAGTACTTC
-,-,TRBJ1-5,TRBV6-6,CASSSNGDNQPQHF,TGTGCCAGCAGTTCCAACGGTGACAATCAGCCCCAGCATTTT
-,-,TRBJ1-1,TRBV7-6,CASSPRGGGLWTEAFF,TGTGCCAGCAGTCCCCGCGGGGGGGGGCTATGGACTGAAGCTTTCTTT
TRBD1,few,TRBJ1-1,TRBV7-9,CASSATGMRTEAFF,TGTGCCAGCAGCGCGACAGGGATGCGGACTGAAGCTTTCTTT
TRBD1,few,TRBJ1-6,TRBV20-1,CSAARDREIFNSPLHF,TGCAGTGCTGCGCGGGACAGGGAAATCTTTAATTCACCCCTCCACTTT
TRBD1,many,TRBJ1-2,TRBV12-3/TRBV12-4,CASKQGHGYTF,TGTGCCAGCAAACAGGGGCATGGCTACACCTTC
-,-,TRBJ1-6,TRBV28,CASRTLLQGAHNSPLHF,TGTGCCAGCAGGACGCTTCTCCAAGGGGCGCACAATTCACCCCTCCACTTT
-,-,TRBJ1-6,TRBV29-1,CSVERRASPLHF,TGCAGCGTTGAACGCAGGGCCTCACCCCTCCACTTT
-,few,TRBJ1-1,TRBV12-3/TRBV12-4,CASSTTGLAEAFF,TGTGCCAGCAGCACCACGGGGCTCGCTGAAGCTTTCTTT
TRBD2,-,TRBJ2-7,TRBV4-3,CASSQDSSGGSSYEQYF,TGCGCCAGCAGCCAAGACAGTAGCGGGGGGTCCTCCTACGAGCAGTACTTC
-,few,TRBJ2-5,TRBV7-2,CASSLGLHEPGTQYF,TGTGCCAGCAGCTTAGGACTCCACGAACCCGGGACTCAGTACTTC
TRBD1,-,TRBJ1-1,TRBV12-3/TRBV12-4,CASSQGASVTEAFF,TGTGCCAGCAGTCAGGGGGCTTCGGTCACTGAAGCTTTCTTT
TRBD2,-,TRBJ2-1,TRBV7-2,CASSTRLAGLNEQFF,TGTGCCAGCAGCACGCGACTAGCGGGGCTGAATGAGCAGTTCTTC
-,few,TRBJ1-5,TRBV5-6,CASSLGFGPQHF,TGTGCCAGCAGCTTGGGGTTCGGGCCCCAGCATTTT
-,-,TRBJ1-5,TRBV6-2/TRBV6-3,CASRRQQGGQPQHF,TGTGCCAGCAGACGCCAACAGGGAGGTCAGCCCCAGCATTTT
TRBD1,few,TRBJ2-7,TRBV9,CASSVSIGTDYEQYF,TGTGCCAGCAGCGTATCCATCGGGACAGACTACGAGCAGTACTTC
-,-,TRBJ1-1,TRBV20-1,CSTKAGGTEAFF,TGCAGTACTAAAGCCGGGGGGACTGAAGCTTTCTTT
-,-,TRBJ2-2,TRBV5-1,CASSLAGQRNTGELFF,TGCGCCAGCAGCTTGGCGGGACAACGAAACACCGGGGAGCTGTTTTTT
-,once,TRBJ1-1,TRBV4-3,CASSQFRDTEAFF,TGCGCCAGCAGCCAATTCAGGGACACTGAAGCTTTCTTT
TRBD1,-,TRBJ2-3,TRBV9,CASSGAGGASTDTQYF,TGTGCCAGCAGCGGAGCAGGGGGAGCTAGCACAGATACGCAGTATTTT
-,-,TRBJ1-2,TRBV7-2,CASSLEGLPARGYGYTF,TGTGCCAGCAGCTTAGAGGGACTCCCGGCGCGGGGCTATGGCTACACCTTC
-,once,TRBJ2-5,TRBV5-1,CASSLAKTGREETQYF,TGCGCCAGCAGCTTGGCCAAGACAGGGAGGGAAGAGACCCAGTACTTC
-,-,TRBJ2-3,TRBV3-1,CASSQVGGVAADTQYF,TGTGCCAGCAGCCAAGTCGGCGGGGTAGCTGCAGATACGCAGTATTTT
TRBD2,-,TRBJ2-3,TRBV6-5,CASSYSSGGARFGTDTQYF,TGTGCCAGCAGTTATTCTAGCGGGGGGGCCAGATTCGGCACAGATACGCAGTATTTT
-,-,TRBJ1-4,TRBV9,CASADREQLFF,TGTGCCAGCGCAGACCGGGAGCAACTGTTTTTT
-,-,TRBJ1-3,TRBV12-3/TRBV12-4,CASRPLLGNTIYF,TGTGCCAGCAGGCCCTTACTCGGAAACACCATATATTTT
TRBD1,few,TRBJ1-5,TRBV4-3,CASSHGTGVNQPQHF,TGCGCCAGCAGCCACGGGACAGGGGTAAATCAGCCCCAGCATTTT
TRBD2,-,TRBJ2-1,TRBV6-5,CASSLGTSGGPGEQFF,TGTGCCAGCAGTTTAGGGACTAGCGGGGGTCCTGGTGAGCAGTTCTTC
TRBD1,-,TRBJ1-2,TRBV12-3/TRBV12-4,CAIPDRGSYGYTF,TGTGCCATCCCTGACAGGGGATCCTATGGCTACACCTTC
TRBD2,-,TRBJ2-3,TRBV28,CATTTLAGSTDTQYF,TGTGCCACTACTACCTTAGCGGGAAGCACAGATACGCAGTATTTT
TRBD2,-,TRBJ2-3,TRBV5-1,CASSRDPAGQPDTQYF,TGCGCCAGCAGCCGAGACCCAGCGGGGCAACCGGATACGCAGTATTTT
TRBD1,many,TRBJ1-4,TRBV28,CASSPTGQSNEKLFF,TGTGCCAGCAGTCCAACGGGACAGTCTAATGAAAAACTGTTTTTT
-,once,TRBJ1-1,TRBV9,CASSVARDGRTEAFF,TGTGCCAGCAGCGTAGCTAGGGACGGACGTACTGAAGCTTTCTTT
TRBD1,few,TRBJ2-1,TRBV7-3,CASSFRQGLYEQFF,TGTGCCAGCAGCTTTAGACAGGGTCTGTATGAGCAGTTCTTC
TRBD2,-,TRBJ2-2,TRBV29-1,CSVLAVNTGELFF,TGCAGCGTTCTAGCGGTGAACACCGGGGAGCTGTTTTTT
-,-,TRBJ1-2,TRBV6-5,CASRPLGGYGYTF,TGTGCCAGCAGACCCCTCGGGGGCTATGGCTACACCTTC
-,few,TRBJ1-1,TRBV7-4,CASSTATRNTEAFF,TGTGCCAGCTCCACGGCCACTCGAAACACTGAAGCTTTCTTT
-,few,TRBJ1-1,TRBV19,CASSSYPEAFF,TGTGCCAGTAGTTCGTATCCTGAAGCTTTCTTT
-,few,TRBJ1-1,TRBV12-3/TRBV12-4,CASSGDGNTEAFF,TGTGCCAGCAGTGGGGACGGGAACACTGAAGCTTTCTTT
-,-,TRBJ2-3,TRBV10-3,CAIREQADTQYF,TGTGCCATCAGGGAGCAGGCAGATACGCAGTATTTT
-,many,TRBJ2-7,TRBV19,CASSKANSYEQYF,TGTGCCAGTAGTAAGGCCAACTCCTACGAGCAGTACTTC
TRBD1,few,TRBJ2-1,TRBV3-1,CASSQDLGQGGHNEQFF,TGTGCCAGCAGCCAAGATCTCGGACAGGGGGGACACAATGAGCAGTTCTTC
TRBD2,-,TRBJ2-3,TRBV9,CASSVLAGLSTDTQYF,TGTGCCAGCAGCGTCTTAGCGGGGCTGAGCACAGATACGCAGTATTTT
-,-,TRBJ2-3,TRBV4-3,CASSQRTSVPDTQYF,TGCGCCAGCAGCCAACGTACTAGTGTCCCAGATACGCAGTATTTT
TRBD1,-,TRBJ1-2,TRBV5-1,CASSPGTGNGYTF,TGCGCCAGCAGCCCAGGGACAGGGAATGGCTACACCTTC
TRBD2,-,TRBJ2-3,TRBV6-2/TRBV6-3,CASKGLAGLTDTQYF,TGTGCCAGCAAAGGCCTAGCGGGCCTTACAGATACGCAGTATTTT
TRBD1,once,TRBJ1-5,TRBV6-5,CASRPQGANQPQHF,TGTGCCAGCAGACCACAGGGGGCCAATCAGCCCCAGCATTTT
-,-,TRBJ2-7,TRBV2,CASSGVNEQYF,TGTGCCAGCAGTGGCGTTAACGAGCAGTACTTC
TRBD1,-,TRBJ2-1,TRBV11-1,CASSRDRGIEQFF,TGTGCCAGCAGTCGGGACAGGGGGATTGAGCAGTTCTTC
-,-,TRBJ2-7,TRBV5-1,CASSLNYEQYF,TGCGCCAGCAGCTTGAACTACGAGCAGTACTTC
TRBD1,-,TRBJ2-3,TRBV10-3,CAIGQGMADTQYF,TGTGCCATCGGACAGGGGATGGCAGATACGCAGTATTTT
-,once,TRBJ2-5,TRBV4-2,CASSQDQTSRETQYF,TGTGCCAGCAGCCAAGATCAGACTTCCCGGGAGACCCAGTACTTC
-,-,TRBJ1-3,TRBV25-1,CASKGGRNTIYF,TGTGCCAGCAAGGGTGGAAGGAACACCATATATTTT